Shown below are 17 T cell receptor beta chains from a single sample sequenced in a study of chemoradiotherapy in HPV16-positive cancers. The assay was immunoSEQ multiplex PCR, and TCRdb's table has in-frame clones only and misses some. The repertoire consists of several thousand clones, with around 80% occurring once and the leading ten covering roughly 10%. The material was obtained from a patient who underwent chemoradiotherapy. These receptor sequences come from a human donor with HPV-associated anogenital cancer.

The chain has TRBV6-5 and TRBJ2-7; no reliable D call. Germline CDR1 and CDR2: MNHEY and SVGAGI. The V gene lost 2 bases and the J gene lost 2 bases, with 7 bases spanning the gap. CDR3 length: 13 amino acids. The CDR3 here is CASSYGRTYEQYF. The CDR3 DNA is TGTGCCAGCAGTTACGGCAGGACCTACGAGCAGTACTTC.

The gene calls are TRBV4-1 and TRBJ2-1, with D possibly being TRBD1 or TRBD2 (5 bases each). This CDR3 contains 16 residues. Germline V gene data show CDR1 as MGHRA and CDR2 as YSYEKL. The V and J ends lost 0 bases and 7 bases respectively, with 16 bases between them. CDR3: CASSQDHEGWGNEQFF. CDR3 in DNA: TGCGCCAGCAGCCAAGATCACGAAGGTTGGGGGAATGAGCAGTTCTTC.

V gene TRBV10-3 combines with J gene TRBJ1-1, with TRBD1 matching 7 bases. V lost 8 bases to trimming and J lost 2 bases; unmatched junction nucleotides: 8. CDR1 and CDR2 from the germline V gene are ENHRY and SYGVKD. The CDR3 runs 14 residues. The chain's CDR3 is CAISTQGGNTEAFF. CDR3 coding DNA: TGTGCCATCTCGACGCAGGGGGGTAACACTGAAGCTTTCTTT.

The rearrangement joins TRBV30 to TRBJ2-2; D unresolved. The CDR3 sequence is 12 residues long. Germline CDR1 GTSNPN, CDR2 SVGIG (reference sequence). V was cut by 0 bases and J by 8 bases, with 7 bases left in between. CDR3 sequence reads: CAWSVLSGELFF. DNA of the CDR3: TGTGCCTGGAGTGTACTGTCGGGGGAGCTGTTTTTT.

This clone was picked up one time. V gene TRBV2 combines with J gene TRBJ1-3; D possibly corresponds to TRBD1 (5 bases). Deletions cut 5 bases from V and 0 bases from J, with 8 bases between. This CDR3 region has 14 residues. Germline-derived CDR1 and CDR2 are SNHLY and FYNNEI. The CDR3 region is CASSLGASGNTIYF. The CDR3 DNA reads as TGTGCCAGCAGTTTAGGGGCCTCTGGAAACACCATATATTTT.

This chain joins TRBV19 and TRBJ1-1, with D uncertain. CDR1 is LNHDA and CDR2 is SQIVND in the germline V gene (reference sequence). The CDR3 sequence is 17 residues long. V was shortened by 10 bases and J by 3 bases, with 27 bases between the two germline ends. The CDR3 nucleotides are TGTGCCAATAGAGCTTCACCGGGAGGCAACTGGTACACTGAAGCTTTCTTT. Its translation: CANRASPGGNWYTEAFF.

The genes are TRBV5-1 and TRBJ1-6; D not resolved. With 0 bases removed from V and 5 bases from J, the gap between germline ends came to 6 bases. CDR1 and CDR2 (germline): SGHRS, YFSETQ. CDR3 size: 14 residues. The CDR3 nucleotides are TGCGCCAGCAGCTTGGCGAGGGATAATTCACCCCTCCACTTT. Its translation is CASSLARDNSPLHF. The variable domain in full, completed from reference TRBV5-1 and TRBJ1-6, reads KAGVTQTPRYLIKTRGQQVTLSCSPISGHRSVSWYQQTPGQGLQFLFEYFSETQRNKGNFPGRFSGRQFSNSRSEMNVSTLELGDSALYLCASSLARDNSPLHFGNGTRLTVT.

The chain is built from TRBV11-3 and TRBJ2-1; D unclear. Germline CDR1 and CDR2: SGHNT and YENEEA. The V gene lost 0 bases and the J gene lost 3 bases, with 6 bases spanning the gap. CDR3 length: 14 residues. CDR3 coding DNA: TGTGCCAGCAGCTTAGATGGAGTCTACAATGAGCAGTTCTTC. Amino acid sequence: CASSLDGVYNEQFF.

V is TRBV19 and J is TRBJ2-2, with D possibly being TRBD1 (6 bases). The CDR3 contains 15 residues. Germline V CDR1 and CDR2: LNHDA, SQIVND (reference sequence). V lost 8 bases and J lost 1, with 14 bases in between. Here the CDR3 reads CASGAGTLNTGELFF. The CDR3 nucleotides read TGTGCCAGTGGGGCCGGGACATTGAACACCGGGGAGCTGTTTTTT.

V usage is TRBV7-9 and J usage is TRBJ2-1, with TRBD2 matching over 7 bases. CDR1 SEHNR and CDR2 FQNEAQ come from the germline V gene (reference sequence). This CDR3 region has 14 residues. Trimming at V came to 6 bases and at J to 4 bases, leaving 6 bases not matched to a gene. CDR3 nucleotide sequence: TGTGCCAGCAGACCGGGACTAATTTACAATGAGCAGTTCTTC. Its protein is CASRPGLIYNEQFF.

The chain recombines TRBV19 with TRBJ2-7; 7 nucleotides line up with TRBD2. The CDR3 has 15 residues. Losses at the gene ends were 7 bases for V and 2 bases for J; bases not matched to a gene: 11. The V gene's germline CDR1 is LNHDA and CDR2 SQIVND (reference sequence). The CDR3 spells CASTLRASGTYEQYF. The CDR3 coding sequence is TGTGCCAGTACCCTTAGGGCTAGCGGAACCTACGAGCAGTACTTC.

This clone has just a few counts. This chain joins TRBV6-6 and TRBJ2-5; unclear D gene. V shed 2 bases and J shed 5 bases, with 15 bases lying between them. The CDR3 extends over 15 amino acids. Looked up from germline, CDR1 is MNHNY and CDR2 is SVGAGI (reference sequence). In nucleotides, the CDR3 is TGTGCCAGCAGTTACCCCAACCGCGCGGAGGAGACCCAGTACTTC. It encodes CASSYPNRAEETQYF.

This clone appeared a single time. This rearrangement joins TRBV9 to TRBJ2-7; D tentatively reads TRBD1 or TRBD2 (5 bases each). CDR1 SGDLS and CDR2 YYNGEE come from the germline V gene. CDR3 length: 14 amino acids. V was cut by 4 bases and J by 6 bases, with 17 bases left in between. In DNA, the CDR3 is TGTGCCAGCAGCCTCCGGGGCGAAGGTCCCGAGCAGTACTTC. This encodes CASSLRGEGPEQYF.

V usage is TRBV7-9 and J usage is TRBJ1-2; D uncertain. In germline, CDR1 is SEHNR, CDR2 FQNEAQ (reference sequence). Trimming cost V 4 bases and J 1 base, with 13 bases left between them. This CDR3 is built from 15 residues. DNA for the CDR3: TGTGCCAGCAGCTCAAGCTCGGAGGGTAACTATGGCTACACCTTC. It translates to CASSSSSEGNYGYTF.

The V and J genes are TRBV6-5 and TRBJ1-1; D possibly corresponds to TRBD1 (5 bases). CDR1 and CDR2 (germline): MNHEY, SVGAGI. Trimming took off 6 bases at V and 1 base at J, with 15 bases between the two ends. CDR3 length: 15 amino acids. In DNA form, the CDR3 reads TGTGCCAGCAGCGGGAATCAGGGTGGGAACACTGAAGCTTTCTTT. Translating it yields CASSGNQGGNTEAFF.

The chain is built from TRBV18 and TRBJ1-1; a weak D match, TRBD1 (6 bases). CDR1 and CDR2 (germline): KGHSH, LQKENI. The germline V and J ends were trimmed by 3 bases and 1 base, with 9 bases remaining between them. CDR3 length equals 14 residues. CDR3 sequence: CASSPSTGNTEAFF. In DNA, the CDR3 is TGTGCCAGCTCACCTTCGACAGGGAACACTGAAGCTTTCTTT.

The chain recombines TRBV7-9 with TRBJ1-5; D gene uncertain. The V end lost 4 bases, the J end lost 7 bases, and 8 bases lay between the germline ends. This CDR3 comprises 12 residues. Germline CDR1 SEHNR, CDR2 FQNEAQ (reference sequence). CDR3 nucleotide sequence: TGTGCCAGCAGCTCAGTAGGCCAGCCCCAGCATTTT. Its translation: CASSSVGQPQHF.